These 13 T cell receptor beta chains were sequenced from one sample in a study of T cells in women clearing cervical HPV infection (dated by TCRdb to between 2018 and 2020). Library preparation was by the immunoSEQ multiplex PCR assay. What TCRdb holds here is the immuneACCESS table cut down to in-frame rearrangements. Part of the clones is not present; checked against another copy, under half of the missing clones reflect an unresolved V gene, and the others are unexplained. This sample's table carries roughly 20,000 clones. Of the sample, approximately 5.3% falls within the top ten clones. Specimen: blood buffy coat. The receptors derive from a woman between 18 and 70 years old with a cervical HPV16 infection that either progressed to CIN3+ or cleared (not recorded which).

On this clone: The CDR3 extends 3 residues past the end of the read, so its final part is completed from the germline J gene. The chain carries TRBV18 and TRBJ1-1; TRBD1 matches 11 bases. CDR1 is KGHSH, CDR2 LQKENI, per germline. CDR3 size: 17 residues. The trim removed 3 bases at V and 0 bases at J, leaving 6 bases unmatched. The CDR3 DNA, read in part, is TGTGCCAGCTCACCTCGGACAGGGGGCCATTTGAACACTGAA. It encodes CASSPRTGGHLNTE. The whole CDR3 reads CASSPRTGGHLNTEAFF. The entire variable domain, with the rest obtained from reference TRBV18 and TRBJ1-1, is as follows: NAGVMQNPRHLVRRRGQEARLRCSPMKGHSHVYWYRQLPEEGLKFMVYLQKENIIDESGMPKERFSAEFPKEGPSILRIQQVVRGDSAAYFCASSPRTGGHLNTEAFFGQGTRLTVV.

About this clone: A read error may account for a junction end that differs from germline. The read halts 3 residues ahead of the CDR3 end, with the missing end drawn from the germline J gene. V usage is TRBV4-2 and J usage is TRBJ1-4; the D is unclear. The CDR3 consists of 15 residues. Germline CDR1 LGHNA, CDR2 YNFKEQ. CDR3 loop: CASSQASGLNEKLFF. The part of the CDR3 DNA that was read is TGCGCCAGCAGCCAAGCCTCAGGTCTCAATGAAAAA.

Concerning this clone: The CDR3 extends 3 residues past the end of the read, so its final part is completed from the germline J gene. The chain employs TRBV28 and TRBJ2-1; TRBD1 matches 7 bases. CDR3 length equals 14 residues. Germline V gene lookup returns CDR1 MDHEN and CDR2 SYDVKM. Trimming at V came to 2 bases and at J to 4 bases, leaving 2 bases not matched to a gene. The CDR3 DNA, read in part, is TGTGCCAGCAGTTTAACGGGACAGTACAATGAG. It yields the protein CASSLTGQYNE. The full CDR3 protein is CASSLTGQYNEQFF.

CDR3 DNA, as far as it was read: TGCAGTGCTCCATCGAGGTCTAGCGGACAAGAGACC. Its translation: CSAPSRSSGQET. In full, the CDR3 reads CSAPSRSSGQETQYF. The chain joins TRBV20-1 to TRBJ2-5; TRBD2 matches 7 bases. The read terminates 3 residues before the CDR3 end, so the remaining end is supplied by the germline J gene. The CDR3 length is 15 residues. Looked up from germline, CDR1 is DFQATT and CDR2 is SNEGSKA (reference sequence). V lost 5 bases and J lost 2; bases outside the gene matches: 11.

About this clone: The sequence runs out 3 residues before the end of the CDR3; the remainder is reconstructed from the germline J gene. The chain joins TRBV20-1 to TRBJ2-3, with 9 bases identical to TRBD1. CDR1 is DFQATT, CDR2 SNEGSKA, per germline (reference sequence). Germline trimming cut 2 bases from V and 4 bases from J; bases unmatched to any gene: 13. This CDR3 is built from 17 residues. The CDR3 loop reads CSARPSPGQGRADTQYF. Incomplete CDR3 DNA: TGCAGTGCTAGACCCTCCCCCGGACAGGGGAGGGCAGATACG.

Of note for this clone: The read terminates 3 residues ahead of where the CDR3 ends, so the germline J gene completes it. This chain connects TRBV6-2 or TRBV6-3 to TRBJ2-7, with D possibly TRBD1 on 5 matching bases. Trimming took off 3 bases at V and 6 bases at J, with 12 bases between the two ends. Germline assignment: CDR1 MNHEY and CDR2 SVGEGT. The CDR3 is 13 amino acids. CDR3 sequence: CASSYPGQTEQYF. The CDR3 DNA, read in part, is TGTGCCAGCAGTTATCCCGGACAAACCGAG.

With respect to this clone: The CDR3 is cut off 3 residues early in the read; its end comes from the germline J gene. The V call is TRBV30, the J call TRBJ1-1; D unclear. The germline V gene has CDR1 GTSNPN and CDR2 SVGIG (reference sequence). The CDR3 has 11 amino acids. CDR3 loop: CAWSVSREAFF. CDR3 bases read: TGTGCCTGGAGTGTAAGCAGGGAA.

About this clone itself: The CDR3 end is not reached by the read, which stops 3 residues before it; the germline J gene fills it in. V and J are TRBV20-1 and TRBJ2-1; D not resolved. Germline CDR1 DFQATT, CDR2 SNEGSKA (reference sequence). Trimming stripped 4 bases from V and 9 bases from J, with 7 bases between. The CDR3 has 10 amino acids. CDR3 amino acids: CSATYGEQFF. CDR3 bases read: TGCAGTGCTACGTACGGTGAG.

With regard to this clone: From the germline J gene comes the end of the CDR3, since the read stops 3 residues before it. The V gene is TRBV6-2 or TRBV6-3, the J gene TRBJ2-2; a weak D match, TRBD2 (5 bases). Germline-derived CDR1 and CDR2 are MNHEY and SVGEGT. This CDR3 has 16 residues. V was pared by 1 base and J by 2 bases, with 11 bases between. CDR3 DNA (partial): TGTGCCAGCAGTTACTTGGCGGGTGTAAACACCGGGGAG. This gives the protein CASSYLAGVNTGE. The full CDR3 sequence reads CASSYLAGVNTGELFF.

Note on this clone: Read data end 3 residues before the CDR3 end; the end is taken from the germline J gene. The chain has TRBV7-2 and TRBJ1-3; TRBD1 agrees at 10 bases. Unmatched junction bases numbered 4, after V lost 6 bases and J lost 2 bases. Per the germline V gene, CDR1 is SGHTA and CDR2 is FQGNSA. The CDR3 contains 15 residues. The chain's CDR3 is CASSRQGAPGNTIYF. The sequenced CDR3 bases are TGTGCCAGCAGTCGACAGGGGGCTCCTGGAAACACC. The entire variable domain, with the rest obtained from reference TRBV7-2 and TRBJ1-3, is as follows: GAGVSQSPSNKVTEKGKDVELRCDPISGHTALYWYRQSLGQGLEFLIYFQGNSAPDKSGLPSDRFSAERTGGSVSTLTIQRTQQEDSAVYLCASSRQGAPGNTIYFGEGSWLTVV.

Points on this clone: With the read ending 3 residues before the CDR3 end, the germline J gene is used to fill in that end. The J gene is TRBJ1-2, the V gene TRBV20-1; 7 bases fit TRBD1. The CDR3 loop spans 12 amino acids. V dropped 4 bases and J dropped 3; count of bases not matched to a gene: 2. Germline values: CDR1 DFQATT, CDR2 SNEGSKA (reference sequence). The DNA read from the CDR3 is TGCAGTGCTACCGGGACAGACTATGGC. Translated: CSATGTDYG. The full CDR3 protein reads CSATGTDYGYTF.

Concerning this clone: The read ends 3 residues early relative to the CDR3; the germline J gene fills the gap. The V and J genes are TRBV4-1 and TRBJ2-5; 10 positions match TRBD1. V gave up 3 bases and J gave up 2 bases; unmatched junction bases: 6. Germline V gene lookup returns CDR1 MGHRA and CDR2 YSYEKL. This CDR3 contains 16 residues. The DNA read from the CDR3 is TGCGCCAGCAGCCAGCGACAGGGGGCGAAGCAAGAGACC. It translates to CASSQRQGAKQET. The full CDR3 reads CASSQRQGAKQETQYF.

On this clone itself: From the germline J gene comes the end of the CDR3, since the read stops 3 residues before it. The genes are TRBV5-4 and TRBJ1-2; the match to TRBD1 covers 10 bases. The germline V gene has CDR1 SGHNT and CDR2 YYREEE (reference sequence). This CDR3 has 12 amino acids. This CDR3 is CASSRDRGDYTF. CDR3 DNA, as far as it was read: TGTGCCAGCAGTCGGGACAGGGGTGAC.